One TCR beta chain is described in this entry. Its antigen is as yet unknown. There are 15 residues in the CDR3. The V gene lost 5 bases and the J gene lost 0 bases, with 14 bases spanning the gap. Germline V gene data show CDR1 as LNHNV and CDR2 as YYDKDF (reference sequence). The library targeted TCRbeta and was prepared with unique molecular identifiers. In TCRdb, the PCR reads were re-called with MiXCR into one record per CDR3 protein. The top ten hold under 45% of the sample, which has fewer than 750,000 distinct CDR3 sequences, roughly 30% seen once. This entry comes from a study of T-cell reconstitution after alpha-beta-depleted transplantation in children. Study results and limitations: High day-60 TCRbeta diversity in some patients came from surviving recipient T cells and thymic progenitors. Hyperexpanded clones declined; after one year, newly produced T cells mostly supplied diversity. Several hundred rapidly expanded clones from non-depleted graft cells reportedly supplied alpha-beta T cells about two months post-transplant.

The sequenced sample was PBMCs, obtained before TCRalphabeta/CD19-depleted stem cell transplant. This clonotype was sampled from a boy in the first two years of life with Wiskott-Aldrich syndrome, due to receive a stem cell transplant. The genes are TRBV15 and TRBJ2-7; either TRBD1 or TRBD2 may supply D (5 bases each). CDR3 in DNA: TGTGCCACCAGCGGGGGACGAGGGAGCTCCTACGAGCAGTACTTC. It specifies CATSGGRGSSYEQYF.